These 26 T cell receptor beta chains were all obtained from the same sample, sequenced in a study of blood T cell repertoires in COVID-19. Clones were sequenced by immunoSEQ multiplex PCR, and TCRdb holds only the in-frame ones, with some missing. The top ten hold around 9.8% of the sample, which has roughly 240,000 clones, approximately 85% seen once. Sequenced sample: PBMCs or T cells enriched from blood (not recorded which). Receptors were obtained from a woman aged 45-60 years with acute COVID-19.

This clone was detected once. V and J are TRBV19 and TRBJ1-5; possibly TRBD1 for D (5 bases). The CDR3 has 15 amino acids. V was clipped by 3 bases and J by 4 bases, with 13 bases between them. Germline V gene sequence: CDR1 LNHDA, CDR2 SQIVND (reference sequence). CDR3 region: CASSIQVGGNQPQHF. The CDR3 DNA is TGTGCCAGTAGTATCCAGGTGGGGGGAAATCAGCCCCAGCATTTT. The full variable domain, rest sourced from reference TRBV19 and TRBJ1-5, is DGGITQSPKYLFRKEGQNVTLSCEQNLNHDAMYWYRQDPGQGLRLIYYSQIVNDFQKGDIAEGYSVSREKKESFPLTVTSAQKNPTAFYLCASSIQVGGNQPQHFGDGTRLSIL.

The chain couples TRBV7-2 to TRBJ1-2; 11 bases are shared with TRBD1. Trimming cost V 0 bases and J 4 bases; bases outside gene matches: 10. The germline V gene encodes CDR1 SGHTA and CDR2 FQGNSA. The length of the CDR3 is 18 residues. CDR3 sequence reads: CASSLALDRGLLGYGYTF. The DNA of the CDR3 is TGTGCCAGCAGCTTAGCGCTGGACAGGGGGCTTTTGGGCTATGGCTACACCTTC.

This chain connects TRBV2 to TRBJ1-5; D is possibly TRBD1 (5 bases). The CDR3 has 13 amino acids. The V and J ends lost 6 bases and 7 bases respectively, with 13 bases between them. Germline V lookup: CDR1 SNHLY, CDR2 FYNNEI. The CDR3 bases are TGTGCCAGCAGCGAGACAGCTGGACAGCCCCAGCATTTT. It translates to CASSETAGQPQHF.

CDR3 residues: CASSQGFTYNEQFF. CDR3 DNA sequence: TGCGCCAGCAGCCAAGGGTTCACTTACAATGAGCAGTTCTTC. The chain couples TRBV4-3 to TRBJ2-1; D ambiguous. V was trimmed by 1 base and J by 4 bases, leaving 8 bases between them. Germline V gene sequence: CDR1 LGHNA, CDR2 YSLEER. CDR3 length equals 14 residues.

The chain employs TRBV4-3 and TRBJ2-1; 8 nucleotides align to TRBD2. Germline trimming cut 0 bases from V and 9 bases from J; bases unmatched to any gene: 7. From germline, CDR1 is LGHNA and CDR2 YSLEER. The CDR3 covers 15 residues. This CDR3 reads CASSQDLIRGGEQFF. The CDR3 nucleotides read TGCGCCAGCAGCCAAGATTTAATCCGGGGGGGTGAGCAGTTCTTC.

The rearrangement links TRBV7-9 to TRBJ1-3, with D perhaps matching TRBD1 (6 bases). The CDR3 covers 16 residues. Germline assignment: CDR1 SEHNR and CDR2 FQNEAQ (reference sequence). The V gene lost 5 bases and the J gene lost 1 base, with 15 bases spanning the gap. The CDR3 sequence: CASSIPTGGSGNTIYF. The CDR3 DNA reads TGTGCCAGCAGCATTCCGACAGGAGGATCTGGAAACACCATATATTTT.

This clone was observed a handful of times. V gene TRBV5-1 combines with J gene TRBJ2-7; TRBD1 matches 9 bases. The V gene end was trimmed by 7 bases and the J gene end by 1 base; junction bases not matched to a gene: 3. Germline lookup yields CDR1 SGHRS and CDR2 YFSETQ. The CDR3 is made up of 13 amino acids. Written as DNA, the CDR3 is TGCGCCAGCGGGACAGGGTTATCCTACGAGCAGTACTTC. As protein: CASGTGLSYEQYF.

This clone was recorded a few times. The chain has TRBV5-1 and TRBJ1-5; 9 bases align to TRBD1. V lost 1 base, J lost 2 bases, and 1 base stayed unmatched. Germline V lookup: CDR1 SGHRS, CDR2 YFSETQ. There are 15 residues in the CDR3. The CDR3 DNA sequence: TGCGCCAGCAGCTTGACAGGGGGCGGCAATCAGCCCCAGCATTTT. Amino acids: CASSLTGGGNQPQHF.

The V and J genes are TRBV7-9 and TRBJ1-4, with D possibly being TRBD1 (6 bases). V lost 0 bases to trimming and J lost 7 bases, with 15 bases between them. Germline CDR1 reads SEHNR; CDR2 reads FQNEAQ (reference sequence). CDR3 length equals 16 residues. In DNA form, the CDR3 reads TGTGCCAGCAGCTTAGCGCGAGGGGGAACAGGTGAAAAACTGTTTTTT. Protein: CASSLARGGTGEKLFF.

In nucleotides, the CDR3 is TGTGCCTGGAGGCGGACAGGGGATAGCAATCAGCCCCAGCATTTT. Protein: CAWRRTGDSNQPQHF. The genes are TRBV30 and TRBJ1-5; 9 positions agree with TRBD1. V was pared by 3 bases and J by 0 bases, with 3 bases of the junction left unmatched. The V gene's germline CDR1 is GTSNPN and CDR2 SVGIG (reference sequence). The CDR3 is made up of 15 amino acids.

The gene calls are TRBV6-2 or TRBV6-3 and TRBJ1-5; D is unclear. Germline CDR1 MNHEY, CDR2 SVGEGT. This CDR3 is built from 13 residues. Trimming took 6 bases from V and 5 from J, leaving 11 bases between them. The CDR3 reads CASSRQVYQPQHF. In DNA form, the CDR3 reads TGTGCCAGCAGCCGACAAGTCTATCAGCCCCAGCATTTT.

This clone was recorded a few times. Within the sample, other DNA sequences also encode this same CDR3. The CDR3 spells CASSLEETQYF. The CDR3 DNA sequence: TGCGCCAGCAGCTTAGAGGAGACCCAGTACTTC. This sequence joins TRBV5-1 and TRBJ2-5; D is uncertain. With 2 bases removed from V and 5 bases from J, the gap between germline ends came to 4 bases. CDR1 is SGHRS, CDR2 YFSETQ, per germline. The CDR3 extends over 11 amino acids.

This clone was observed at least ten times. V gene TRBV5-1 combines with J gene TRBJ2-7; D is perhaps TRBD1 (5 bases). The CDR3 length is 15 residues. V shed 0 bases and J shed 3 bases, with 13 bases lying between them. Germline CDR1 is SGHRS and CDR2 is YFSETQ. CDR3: CASSLATGSGYEQYF. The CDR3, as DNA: TGCGCCAGCAGCTTGGCAACAGGTTCGGGCTACGAGCAGTACTTC.

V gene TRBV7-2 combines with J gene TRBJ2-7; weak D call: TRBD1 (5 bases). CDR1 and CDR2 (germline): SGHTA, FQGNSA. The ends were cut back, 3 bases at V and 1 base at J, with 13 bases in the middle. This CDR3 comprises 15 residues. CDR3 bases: TGTGCCAGCAGCTTCTTTCTGGACACATCCTACGAGCAGTACTTC. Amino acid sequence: CASSFFLDTSYEQYF.

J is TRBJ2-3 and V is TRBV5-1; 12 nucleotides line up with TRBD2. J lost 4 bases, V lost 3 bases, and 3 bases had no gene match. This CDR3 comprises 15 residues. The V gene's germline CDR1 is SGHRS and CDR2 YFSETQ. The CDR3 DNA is TGCGCCAGCAGCTCCAGGACTAGCGGGGCAGATACGCAGTATTTT. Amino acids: CASSSRTSGADTQYF.

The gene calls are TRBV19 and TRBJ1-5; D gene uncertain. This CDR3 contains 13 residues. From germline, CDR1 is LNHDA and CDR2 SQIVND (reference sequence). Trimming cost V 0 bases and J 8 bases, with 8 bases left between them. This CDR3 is CASSIDPREPQHF. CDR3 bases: TGTGCCAGTAGTATAGACCCACGAGAGCCCCAGCATTTT.

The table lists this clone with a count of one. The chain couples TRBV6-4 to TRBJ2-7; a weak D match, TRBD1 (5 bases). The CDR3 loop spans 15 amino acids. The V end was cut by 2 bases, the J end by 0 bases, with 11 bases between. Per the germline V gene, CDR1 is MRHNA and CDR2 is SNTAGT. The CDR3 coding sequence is TGTGCCAGCAGTGACGTCAGGGATCTCTCCTACGAGCAGTACTTC. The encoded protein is CASSDVRDLSYEQYF.

The CDR3 region is CASSSHRTGSYEQYF. In nucleotides, the CDR3 is TGTGCCAGCAGTTCCCACCGGACAGGCTCCTACGAGCAGTACTTC. The chain links TRBV27 to TRBJ2-7, with TRBD1 matching 7 bases. Trimming removed 4 bases from V and 0 bases from J; junction bases left unmatched: 6. The CDR3 totals 15 residues. From germline, CDR1 is MNHEY and CDR2 SMNVEV (reference sequence).

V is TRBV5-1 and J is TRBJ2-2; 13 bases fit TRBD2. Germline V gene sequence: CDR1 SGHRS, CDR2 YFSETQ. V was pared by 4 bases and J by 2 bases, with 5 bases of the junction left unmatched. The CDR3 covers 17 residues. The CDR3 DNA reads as TGCGCCAGCAGCCCCAGGACTAGCGGGGGTAACACCGGGGAGCTGTTTTTT. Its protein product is CASSPRTSGGNTGELFF. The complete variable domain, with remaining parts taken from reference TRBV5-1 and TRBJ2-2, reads KAGVTQTPRYLIKTRGQQVTLSCSPISGHRSVSWYQQTPGQGLQFLFEYFSETQRNKGNFPGRFSGRQFSNSRSEMNVSTLELGDSALYLCASSPRTSGGNTGELFFGEGSRLTVL.

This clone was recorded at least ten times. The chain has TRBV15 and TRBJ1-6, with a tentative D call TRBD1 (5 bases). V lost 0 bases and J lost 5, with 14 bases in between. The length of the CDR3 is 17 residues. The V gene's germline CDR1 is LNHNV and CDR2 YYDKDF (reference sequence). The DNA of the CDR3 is TGTGCCACCAGCAGAGATCCTTCGACAGTTAATAATTCACCCCTCCACTTT. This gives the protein CATSRDPSTVNNSPLHF.

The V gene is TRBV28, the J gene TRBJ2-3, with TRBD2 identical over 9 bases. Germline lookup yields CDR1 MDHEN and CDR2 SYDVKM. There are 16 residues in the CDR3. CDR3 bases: TGTGCATGCGTAGGGCTAGCGGGGCACTCCACAGATACGCAGTATTTT. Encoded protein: CACVGLAGHSTDTQYF.

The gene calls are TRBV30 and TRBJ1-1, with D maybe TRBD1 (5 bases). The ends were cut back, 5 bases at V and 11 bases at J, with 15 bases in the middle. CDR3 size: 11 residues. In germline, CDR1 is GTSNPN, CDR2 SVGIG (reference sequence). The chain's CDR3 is CAWATGVTAFF. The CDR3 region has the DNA TGTGCCTGGGCCACGGGGGTAACGGCTTTCTTT.

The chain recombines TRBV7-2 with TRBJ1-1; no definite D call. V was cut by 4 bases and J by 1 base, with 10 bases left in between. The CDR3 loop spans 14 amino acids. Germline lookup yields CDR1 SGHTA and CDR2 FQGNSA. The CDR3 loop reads CASSSRRENTEAFF. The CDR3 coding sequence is TGTGCCAGCAGCTCCCGAAGAGAGAACACTGAAGCTTTCTTT.

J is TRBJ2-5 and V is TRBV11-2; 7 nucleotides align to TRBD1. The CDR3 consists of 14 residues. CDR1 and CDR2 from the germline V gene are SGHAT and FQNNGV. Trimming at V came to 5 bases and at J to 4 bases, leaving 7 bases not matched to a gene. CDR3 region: CASSPRTGRETQYF. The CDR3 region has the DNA TGTGCCAGCAGCCCTAGGACAGGTAGAGAGACCCAGTACTTC.

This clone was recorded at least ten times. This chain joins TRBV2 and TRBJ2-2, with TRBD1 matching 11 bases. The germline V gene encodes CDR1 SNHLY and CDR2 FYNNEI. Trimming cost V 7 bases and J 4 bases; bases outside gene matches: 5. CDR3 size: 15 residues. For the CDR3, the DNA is TGTGCCAGCACTGGACAGGGGGCGGGCACCGGGGAGCTGTTTTTT. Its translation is CASTGQGAGTGELFF. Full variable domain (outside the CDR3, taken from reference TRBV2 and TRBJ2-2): EPEVTQTPSHQVTQMGQEVILRCVPISNHLYFYWYRQILGQKVEFLVSFYNNEISEKSEIFDDQFSVERPDGSNFTLKIRSTKLEDSAMYFCASTGQGAGTGELFFGEGSRLTVL.

The CDR3 bases are TGCGCCAGCGCGACAGGGTGGGAAGAAAAACTGTTTTTT. Encoded protein: CASATGWEEKLFF. The chain joins TRBV10-2 to TRBJ1-4; 7 bases fit TRBD1. This CDR3 has 13 amino acids. The germline CDR1 and CDR2 sequences are WSHSY and SAAADI. V lost 8 bases to trimming and J lost 8 bases; unmatched junction nucleotides: 8.